This T cell receptor beta chain derives from a study of control samples from healthy donors and cancer patients. Assay used: immunoSEQ multiplex PCR; TCRdb lists only in-frame clones, some missing. The sample has some 150,000 clones, roughly 94% seen once; the top ten hold about 14%. CDR1 is GTSNPN, CDR2 SVGIG, per germline (reference sequence). CDR3 length: 14 amino acids. The V gene lost 2 bases and the J gene lost 2 bases, with 12 bases spanning the gap. Material for sequencing was PBMCs. The sequence was obtained from a man aged 55 to 70 with colorectal cancer. The J gene is TRBJ1-1, the V gene TRBV30, with D uncertain. The CDR3 sequence is CAWSSGQVNTEAFF. As DNA, the CDR3 is TGTGCCTGGAGTTCGGGCCAAGTTAACACTGAAGCTTTCTTT.